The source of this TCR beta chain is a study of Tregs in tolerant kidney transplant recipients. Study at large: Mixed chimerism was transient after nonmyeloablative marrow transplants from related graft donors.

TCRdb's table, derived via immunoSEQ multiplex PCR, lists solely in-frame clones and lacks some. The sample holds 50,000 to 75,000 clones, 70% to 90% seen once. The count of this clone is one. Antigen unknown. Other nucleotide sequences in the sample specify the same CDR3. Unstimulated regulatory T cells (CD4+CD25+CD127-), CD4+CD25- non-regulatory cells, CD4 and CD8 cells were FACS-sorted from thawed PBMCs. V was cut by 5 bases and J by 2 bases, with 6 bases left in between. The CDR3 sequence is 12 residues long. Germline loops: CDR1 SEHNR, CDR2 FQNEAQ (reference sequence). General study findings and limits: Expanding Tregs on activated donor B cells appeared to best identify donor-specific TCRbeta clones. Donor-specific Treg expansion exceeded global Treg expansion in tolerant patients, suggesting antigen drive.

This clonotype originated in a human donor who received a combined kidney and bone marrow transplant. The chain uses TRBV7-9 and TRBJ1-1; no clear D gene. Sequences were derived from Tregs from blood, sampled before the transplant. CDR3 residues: CASSPRNTEAFF. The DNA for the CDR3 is TGTGCCAGCAGCCCAAGAAACACTGAAGCTTTCTTT. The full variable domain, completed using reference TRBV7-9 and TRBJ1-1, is DTGVSQNPRHKITKRGQNVTFRCDPISEHNRLYWYRQTLGQGPEFLTYFQNEAQLEKSRLLSDRFSAERPKGSFSTLEIQRTEQGDSAMYLCASSPRNTEAFFGQGTRLTVV.